In its sample, the clone carrying this TCR beta chain was seen many times. The target antigen is unknown. The record originates from a study of T-cell reconstitution after alpha-beta-depleted transplantation in children. Study observations and caveats: Several hundred expanded graft clones reportedly gave rise to the alpha-beta T cells present about two months after transplant. Hyperexpanded clones declined; after one year, newly produced T cells mostly supplied diversity.

Unique molecular identifiers tagged the TCRbeta library. Via MiXCR, TCRdb re-called the PCR reads, giving one row per CDR3 protein. The sample has approximately 500,000 distinct CDR3 sequences, 10% to 13% seen once. Specimen: PBMCs, collected before TCRalphabeta/CD19-depleted stem cell transplant. This sequence was found in a child aged 2-15 years with inherited bone marrow failure, due to receive a stem cell transplant.

The CDR3 DNA follows: TGTGCCACCAGCAGAGATCGACAGGGGGTTTACGAGCAGTACTTC. Protein product: CATSRDRQGVYEQYF. The chain links TRBV15 to TRBJ2-7, with 9 nucleotides matching TRBD1. CDR1 and CDR2 (germline): LNHNV, YYDKDF (reference sequence). This CDR3 is 15 amino acids long. The V and J ends lost 0 bases and 4 bases, in that order; junction bases with no gene match: 4.